The next 14 T cell receptor beta chains were all read from a single sample in a study of blood T cell repertoires in COVID-19. The protocol was immunoSEQ multiplex PCR, while the TCRdb copy is restricted to in-frame clones and leaves out a portion. The sample has just over 65,000 clones, approximately 89% seen once. Sequenced input: peripheral blood. Every receptor here comes from a man in his 60s with acute or convalescent COVID-19.

This clone was observed many times. This chain uses TRBV27 with TRBJ2-1; the D gene is possibly TRBD1 (6 bases). The CDR3 is 13 amino acids. Germline assignment: CDR1 MNHEY and CDR2 SMNVEV (reference sequence). Trimming took off 6 bases at V and 9 bases at J, with 15 bases between the two ends. As DNA, the CDR3 is TGTGCCAGCAGGAATCTCCAGGGGTCTGAGCAGTTCTTC. This sequence encodes CASRNLQGSEQFF.

This clone has only a few counts. This sequence joins TRBV5-1 and TRBJ2-7; 11 bases fit TRBD1. V dropped 10 bases and J dropped 5; count of bases not matched to a gene: 5. This CDR3 spans 12 amino acids. Germline CDR1 and CDR2: SGHRS and YFSETQ. In DNA, the CDR3 is TGCGCCTCCAGGACAGGGGGCGACGAGCAGTACTTC. It specifies CASRTGGDEQYF.

The chain is built from TRBV14 and TRBJ2-5, with D perhaps matching TRBD2 (6 bases). Trimming cost V 1 base and J 5 bases, with 11 bases left between them. The CDR3 is made up of 14 amino acids. CDR1 is SGHDN, CDR2 FVKESK, per germline. CDR3 nucleotide sequence: TGTGCCAGCAGCCAAGTTAGAGGGAGGGAGACCCAGTACTTC. This translates into CASSQVRGRETQYF.

The chain employs TRBV5-1 and TRBJ1-1; the D gene is possibly TRBD1 (5 bases). Germline V gene lookup returns CDR1 SGHRS and CDR2 YFSETQ. Trimming stripped 5 bases from V and 0 bases from J, with 11 bases between. The CDR3 is made up of 14 amino acids. CDR3 bases: TGCGCCAGCAGTGCTGACAGCTTGAACACTGAAGCTTTCTTT. Translated: CASSADSLNTEAFF.

The chain joins TRBV6-5 to TRBJ2-2; D is uncertain. V lost 0 bases, J lost 1 base, and 9 bases lay in between. Germline CDR1 reads MNHEY; CDR2 reads SVGAGI. This CDR3 spans 16 amino acids. In DNA form, the CDR3 reads TGTGCCAGCAGTTACTCGATTAGAAGGAACACCGGGGAGCTGTTTTTT. Residues: CASSYSIRRNTGELFF.

The rearrangement joins TRBV4-2 to TRBJ1-2; D is unresolved. Trimming left V 4 bases short and J 3 bases short, with 18 bases between. The CDR3 covers 16 residues. The V gene's germline CDR1 is LGHNA and CDR2 YNFKEQ. CDR3: CASSRDPYRGDYGYTF. The CDR3, as DNA: TGTGCCAGCAGCCGAGACCCCTATCGGGGAGACTATGGCTACACCTTC.

V gene TRBV29-1 combines with J gene TRBJ1-4; D not resolved. The CDR3 totals 13 residues. Germline CDR1 SQVTM, CDR2 ANQGSEA. V lost 5 bases and J 1 base, leaving 8 bases between the germline ends. The CDR3 coding sequence is TGCAGCGTTCTTGAGGGAACTAATGAAAAACTGTTTTTT. Protein: CSVLEGTNEKLFF.

As for this clone: This could be a read error, since a much larger clone is one nucleotide away. This chain joins TRBV7-8 and TRBJ1-1; D is unresolved. This CDR3 is built from 13 residues. The germline V gene encodes CDR1 SGHVS and CDR2 FQNEAQ. V was clipped by 1 base and J by 1 base, with 4 bases between them. Here the CDR3 reads CASSLDRNTEAFF. In DNA form, the CDR3 reads TGTGCCAGCAGCTTAGACAGGAACACTGAAGCTTTCTTT.

This sequence joins TRBV5-1 and TRBJ1-1, with 7 bases lining up with TRBD1. Germline CDR1 is SGHRS and CDR2 is YFSETQ. Germline trimming cut 4 bases from V and 2 bases from J; bases unmatched to any gene: 8. This CDR3 contains 15 residues. CDR3 amino acids: CASSPPDRDNTEAFF. CDR3 nucleotide sequence: TGCGCCAGCAGCCCACCCGACAGGGACAACACTGAAGCTTTCTTT.

The chain has TRBV19 and TRBJ1-5, with a tentative D call TRBD1 (6 bases). Per germline, CDR1 LNHDA and CDR2 SQIVND (reference sequence). The ends were cut back, 8 bases at V and 0 bases at J, with 14 bases in the middle. The CDR3 has 15 amino acids. In DNA form, the CDR3 reads TGTGCCAGTTCCGGGACACTTTATAGCAATCAGCCCCAGCATTTT. Residues: CASSGTLYSNQPQHF.

V usage is TRBV18 and J usage is TRBJ2-7; tentatively, D is TRBD1 (6 bases). Trimming left V 6 bases short and J 4 bases short, with 16 bases between. CDR1 is KGHSH and CDR2 is LQKENI in the germline V gene. This CDR3 spans 14 amino acids. Here the CDR3 DNA reads TGTGCCAGCTCGCAGGGGTTCCCACAGTACGAGCAGTACTTC. Protein sequence: CASSQGFPQYEQYF.

The chain carries TRBV6-5 and TRBJ1-2; 7 bases align to TRBD1. The CDR3 totals 15 residues. CDR1 is MNHEY, CDR2 SVGAGI, per germline. Trimming at V came to 4 bases and at J to 8 bases, leaving 13 bases not matched to a gene. The CDR3 protein is CASSFGGTEAWGYTF. The CDR3, as DNA: TGTGCCAGCAGTTTTGGGGGGACAGAGGCGTGGGGCTACACCTTC.

The chain is built from TRBV6-5 and TRBJ1-3; D is possibly TRBD1 (5 bases). This CDR3 comprises 14 residues. The V gene lost 0 bases and the J gene lost 3 bases, with 6 bases spanning the gap. Germline lookup yields CDR1 MNHEY and CDR2 SVGAGI. The CDR3 sequence is CASSYSQGGNTIYF. CDR3 bases: TGTGCCAGCAGTTACTCGCAGGGTGGAAACACCATATATTTT.

The gene calls are TRBV15 and TRBJ1-6, with 7 bases matching TRBD1. V trimming: 3 bases; J trimming: 9 bases; junction bases outside the gene matches: 20. Looked up from germline, CDR1 is LNHNV and CDR2 is YYDKDF (reference sequence). The CDR3 spans 19 residues. Here the CDR3 reads CATSRVNWDSSIIFSPLHF. CDR3 nucleotides: TGTGCCACCAGCAGGGTTAATTGGGACAGCTCTATCATATTTTCACCCCTCCACTTT.